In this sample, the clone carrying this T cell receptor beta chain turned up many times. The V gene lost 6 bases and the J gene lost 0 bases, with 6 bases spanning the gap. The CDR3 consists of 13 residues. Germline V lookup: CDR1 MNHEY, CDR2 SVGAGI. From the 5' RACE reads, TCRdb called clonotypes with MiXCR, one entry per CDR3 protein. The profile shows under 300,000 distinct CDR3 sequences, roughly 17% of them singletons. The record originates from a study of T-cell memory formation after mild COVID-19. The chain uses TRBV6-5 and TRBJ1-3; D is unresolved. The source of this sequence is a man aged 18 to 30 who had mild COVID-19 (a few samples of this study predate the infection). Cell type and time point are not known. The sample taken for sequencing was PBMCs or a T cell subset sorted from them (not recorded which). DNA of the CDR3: TGTGCCAGCAGGACACCCTCTGGAAACACCATATATTTT. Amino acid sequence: CASRTPSGNTIYF.